These T cell receptor beta chains were read from a single sample in a study of shared T cell receptors in the human thymus. Assay: immunoSEQ multiplex PCR; the TCRdb copy retains only in-frame clones and omits some. This table holds about 730,000 clones, approximately 85% found once. This sample also belongs to another study, concerning human thymus T cells.

Material: thymocytes. These receptors came from a girl under three years old with a congenital heart defect. The CDR3 runs from the conserved cysteine through the conserved F or W. D genes are given only for firm matches.

d_gene,v_gene,CDR3aa
-,TRBV5-4,CASSLEGTTLPGGYTF
-,TRBV27,CASSKWSWADTQYF
TRBD1,TRBV2,CASGVTGRATNEKLFF
TRBD1,TRBV7-9,CASSSTGDYGYTF
-,TRBV10-3,CAISESLGARRYGYTF
-,TRBV5-1,CASSLLQGTEKLFF
TRBD1,TRBV4-2,CASSHPGDRGRQWRTF
-,TRBV6-6,CASSYFAGTEAFF
TRBD1,TRBV30,CAWTQTGQGGEQYF
-,TRBV19,CASNQGQGANYGYTF
-,TRBV4-3,CASSQDIAGPPYNEQFF
-,TRBV2,CASRCPPGTRSYEQYF
TRBD1,TRBV6-5,CASSRTGGADEQYF
-,TRBV27,CASRSTEGHYSYEQYF
-,TRBV2,CAVQDYVGSANVLTF
TRBD2,TRBV9,CASSDDASAGGPDAQYF
TRBD2,TRBV9,CASRKSRSGGTGELFF
TRBD2,TRBV6-4,CASSAGTSGGRGDTQYF
TRBD2,TRBV5-1,CASSLSRKPSGGAGDTQYF
-,TRBV19,CASLGGMHQPQHF
TRBD1,TRBV5-6,CASSLADRKDQPQHF
-,TRBV6-6,CASTWTGKAFF
TRBD1,TRBV6-6,CASSSGQGSNTEAFF
TRBD1,TRBV5-4,CASSLDIRDRDFYGYTF
-,TRBV29-1,CSGRDTEAFF
TRBD1,TRBV28,CATTSFSSGQGHNQPQHF
TRBD2,TRBV15,CATSAGVTGELFF
TRBD1,TRBV5-1,CASNLRTGLNYGYTF
TRBD1,TRBV5-1,CASSPTGTGSFCGYTF
TRBD1,TRBV5-1,CASSRPGQGVGYTF
-,TRBV18,CASSPRVGVEETQYF